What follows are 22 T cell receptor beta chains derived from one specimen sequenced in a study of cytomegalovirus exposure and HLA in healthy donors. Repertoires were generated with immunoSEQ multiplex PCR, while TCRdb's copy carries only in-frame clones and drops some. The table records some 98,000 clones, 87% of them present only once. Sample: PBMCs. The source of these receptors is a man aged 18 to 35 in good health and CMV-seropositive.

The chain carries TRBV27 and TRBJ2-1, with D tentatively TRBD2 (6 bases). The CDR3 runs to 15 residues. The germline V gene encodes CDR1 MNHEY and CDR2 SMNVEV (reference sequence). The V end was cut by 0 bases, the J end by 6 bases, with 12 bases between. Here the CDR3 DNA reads TGTGCCAGCAGTTTATCGGATCTAGCGCTCAATGAGCAGTTCTTC. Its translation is CASSLSDLALNEQFF.

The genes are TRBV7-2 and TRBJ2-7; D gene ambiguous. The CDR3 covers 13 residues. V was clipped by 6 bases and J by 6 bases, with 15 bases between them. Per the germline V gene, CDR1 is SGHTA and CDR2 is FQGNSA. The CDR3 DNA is TGTGCCAGCAGTCAAAGCCCATTGCCCGAGCAGTACTTC. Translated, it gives CASSQSPLPEQYF.

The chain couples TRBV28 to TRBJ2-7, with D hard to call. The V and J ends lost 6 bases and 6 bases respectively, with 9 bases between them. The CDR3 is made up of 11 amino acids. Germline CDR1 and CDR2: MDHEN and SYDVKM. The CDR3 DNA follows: TGTGCCAGCAGCCCCCCCGGCGAGCAGTACTTC. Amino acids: CASSPPGEQYF.

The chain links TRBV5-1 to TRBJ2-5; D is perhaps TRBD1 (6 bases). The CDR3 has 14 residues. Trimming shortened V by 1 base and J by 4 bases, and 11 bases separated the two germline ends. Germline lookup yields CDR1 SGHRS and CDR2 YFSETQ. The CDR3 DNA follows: TGCGCCAGCAGCTTGAAACAGGGTCCAGAGACCCAGTACTTC. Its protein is CASSLKQGPETQYF.

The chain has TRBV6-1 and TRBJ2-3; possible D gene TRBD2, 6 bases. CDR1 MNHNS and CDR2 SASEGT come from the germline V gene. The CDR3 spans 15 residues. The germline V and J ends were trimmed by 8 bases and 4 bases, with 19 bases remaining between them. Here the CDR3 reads CASSVHTSSADTQYF. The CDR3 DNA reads TGTGCCAGCTCAGTGCATACTAGCTCGGCAGATACGCAGTATTTT.

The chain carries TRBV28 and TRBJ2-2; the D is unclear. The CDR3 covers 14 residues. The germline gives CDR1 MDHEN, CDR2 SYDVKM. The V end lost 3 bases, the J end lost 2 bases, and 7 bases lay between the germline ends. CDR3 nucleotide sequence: TGTGCCAGCAGTTTGTTACTCAACACCGGGGAGCTGTTTTTT. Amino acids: CASSLLLNTGELFF. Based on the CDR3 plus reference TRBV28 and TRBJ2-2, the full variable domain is DVKVTQSSRYLVKRTGEKVFLECVQDMDHENMFWYRQDPGLGLRLIYFSYDVKMKEKGDIPEGYSVSREKKERFSLILESASTNQTSMYLCASSLLLNTGELFFGEGSRLTVL.

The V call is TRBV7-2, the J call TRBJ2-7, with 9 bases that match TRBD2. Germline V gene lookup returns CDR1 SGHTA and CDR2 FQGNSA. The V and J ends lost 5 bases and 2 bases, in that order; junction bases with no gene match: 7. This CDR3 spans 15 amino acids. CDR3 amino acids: CASSLRLAATYEQYF. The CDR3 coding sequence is TGTGCCAGCAGCCTCCGACTAGCGGCAACCTACGAGCAGTACTTC.

In nucleotides, the CDR3 is TGCAGCGTTGGCCCTAGCGGGGGGGGAGCCGGGGAGCTGTTTTTT. It is translated as CSVGPSGGGAGELFF. The J gene is TRBJ2-2, the V gene TRBV29-1; TRBD2 aligns across 12 bases. CDR3 length: 15 residues. Germline lookup yields CDR1 SQVTM and CDR2 ANQGSEA. Unmatched junction bases numbered 6, after V lost 4 bases and J lost 6 bases.

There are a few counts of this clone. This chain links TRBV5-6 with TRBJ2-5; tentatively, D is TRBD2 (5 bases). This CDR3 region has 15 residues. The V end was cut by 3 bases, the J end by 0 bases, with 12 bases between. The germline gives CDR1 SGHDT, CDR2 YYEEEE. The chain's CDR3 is CASSSTRGYQETQYF. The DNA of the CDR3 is TGTGCCAGCAGCTCGACCCGCGGGTACCAAGAGACCCAGTACTTC.

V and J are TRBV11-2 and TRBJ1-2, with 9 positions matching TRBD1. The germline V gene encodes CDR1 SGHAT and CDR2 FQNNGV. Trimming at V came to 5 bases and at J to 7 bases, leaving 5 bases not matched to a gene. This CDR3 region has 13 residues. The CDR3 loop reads CASSGQGKVGYTF. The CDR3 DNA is TGTGCCAGCAGCGGACAGGGGAAAGTTGGCTACACCTTC.

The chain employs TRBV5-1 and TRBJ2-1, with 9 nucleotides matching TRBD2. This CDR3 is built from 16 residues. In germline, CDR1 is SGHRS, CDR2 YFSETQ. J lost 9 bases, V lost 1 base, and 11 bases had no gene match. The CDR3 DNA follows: TGCGCCAGCAGCTTGACTTTGGCGGGAGGGGTCACTGAGCAGTTCTTC. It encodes CASSLTLAGGVTEQFF.

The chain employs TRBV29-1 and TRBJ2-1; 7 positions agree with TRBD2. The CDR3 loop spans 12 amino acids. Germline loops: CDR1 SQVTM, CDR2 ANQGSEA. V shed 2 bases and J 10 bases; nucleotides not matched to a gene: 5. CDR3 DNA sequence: TGCAGCGTTGAACTCAGCGGGGAGGAGCAGTTCTTC. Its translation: CSVELSGEEQFF.

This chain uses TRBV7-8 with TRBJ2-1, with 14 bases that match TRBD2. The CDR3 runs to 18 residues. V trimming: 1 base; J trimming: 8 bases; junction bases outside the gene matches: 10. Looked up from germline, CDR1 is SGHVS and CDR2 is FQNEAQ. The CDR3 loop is CASSLELSGLAGGDEQFF. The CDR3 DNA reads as TGTGCCAGCAGCTTAGAGCTCTCAGGACTAGCGGGAGGAGATGAGCAGTTCTTC.

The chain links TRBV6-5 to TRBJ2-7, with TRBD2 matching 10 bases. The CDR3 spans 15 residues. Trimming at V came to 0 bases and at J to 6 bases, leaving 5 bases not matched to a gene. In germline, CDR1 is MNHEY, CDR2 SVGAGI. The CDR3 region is CASSYSLAGALEQYF. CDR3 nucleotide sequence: TGTGCCAGCAGTTACTCCCTAGCGGGGGCCCTCGAGCAGTACTTC.

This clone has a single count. CDR3 DNA: TGTGCCAGCTCACCAAGTGACACCGATTCACCCCTCCACTTT. Protein: CASSPSDTDSPLHF. The V and J genes are TRBV18 and TRBJ1-6, with D unresolved. The CDR3 has 14 residues. CDR1 and CDR2 from the germline V gene are KGHSH and LQKENI. Trimming pared 2 bases from V and 8 bases from J, leaving 10 bases between.

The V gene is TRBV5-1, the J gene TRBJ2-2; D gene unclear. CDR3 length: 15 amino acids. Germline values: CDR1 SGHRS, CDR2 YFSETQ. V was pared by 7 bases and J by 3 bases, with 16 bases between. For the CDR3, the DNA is TGCGCCAGCGCCCCCTCTAGAGATTACACCGGGGAGCTGTTTTTT. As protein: CASAPSRDYTGELFF.

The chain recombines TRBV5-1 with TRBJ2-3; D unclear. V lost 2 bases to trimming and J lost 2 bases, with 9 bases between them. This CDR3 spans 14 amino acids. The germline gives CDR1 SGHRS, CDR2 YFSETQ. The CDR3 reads CASSLADNTDTQYF. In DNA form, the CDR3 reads TGCGCCAGCAGCTTAGCCGACAACACAGATACGCAGTATTTT.

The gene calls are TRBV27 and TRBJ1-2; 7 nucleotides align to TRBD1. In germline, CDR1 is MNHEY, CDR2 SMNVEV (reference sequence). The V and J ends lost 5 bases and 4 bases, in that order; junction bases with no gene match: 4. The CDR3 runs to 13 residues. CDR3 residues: CASSPRQGYGYTF. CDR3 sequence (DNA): TGTGCCAGCAGTCCTCGACAGGGCTATGGCTACACCTTC.

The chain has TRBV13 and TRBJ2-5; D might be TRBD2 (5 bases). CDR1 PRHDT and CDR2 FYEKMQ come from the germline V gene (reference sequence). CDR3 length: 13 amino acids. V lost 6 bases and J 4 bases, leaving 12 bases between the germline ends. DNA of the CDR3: TGTGCCAGCAGATCACGCGCGGGAGAGACCCAGTACTTC. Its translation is CASRSRAGETQYF. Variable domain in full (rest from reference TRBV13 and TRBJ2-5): AAGVIQSPRHLIKEKRETATLKCYPIPRHDTVYWYQQGPGQDPQFLISFYEKMQSDKGSIPDRFSAQQFSDYHSELNMSSLELGDSALYFCASRSRAGETQYFGPGTRLLVL.

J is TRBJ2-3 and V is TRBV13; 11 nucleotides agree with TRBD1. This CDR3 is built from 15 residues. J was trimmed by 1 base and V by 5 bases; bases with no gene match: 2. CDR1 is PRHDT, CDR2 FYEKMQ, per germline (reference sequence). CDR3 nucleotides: TGTGCCAGCAGCGAGGGACAGGGGGGCACAGATACGCAGTATTTT. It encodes CASSEGQGGTDTQYF.

The CDR3 loop is CASSFRDYEQYF. For the CDR3, the DNA is TGTGCCAGCAGTTTTCGCGACTACGAGCAGTACTTC. The chain couples TRBV28 to TRBJ2-7; D not certain. Germline CDR1 and CDR2: MDHEN and SYDVKM. The CDR3 sequence is 12 residues long. Trimming removed 3 bases from V and 3 bases from J, with 6 bases in between.

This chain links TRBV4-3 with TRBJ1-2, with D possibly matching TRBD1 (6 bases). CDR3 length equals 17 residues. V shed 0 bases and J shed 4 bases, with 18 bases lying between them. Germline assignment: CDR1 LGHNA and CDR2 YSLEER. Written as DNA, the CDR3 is TGCGCCAGCAGCCAAGACAGTCGGGGGGGCTGGACCTATGGCTACACCTTC. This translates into CASSQDSRGGWTYGYTF.